The clone carrying this TCR beta chain was seen once. These data come from a study of blood T cell repertoires in COVID-19. Background on the study: T cells, B-cell-depleted T cells, or PBMCs supplied cDNA or gDNA.

The CDR3 runs 13 residues. V was shortened by 1 base and J by 8 bases, with 12 bases between the two germline ends. Germline V gene sequence: CDR1 SEHNR, CDR2 FQNEAQ (reference sequence). In the authors' workflow: Reference gene primer amplification gave nucleated cell count estimates. Libraries were prepared by immunoSEQ multiplex PCR; TCRdb keeps only in-frame clonotypes and omits some of them. That table gives V, J and clone size, and the DNA gave D and trimming. The sample yields 70,000 or so clones, 70% to 85% seen once. The material sequenced was peripheral blood. This sequence originates from a woman in her 70s with acute or convalescent COVID-19. The V call is TRBV7-9, the J call TRBJ2-7; D perhaps matches TRBD1 (5 bases). The CDR3 sequence: CASSLGTQAKQYF. DNA of the CDR3: TGTGCCAGCAGCTTAGGGACACAAGCCAAGCAGTACTTC.